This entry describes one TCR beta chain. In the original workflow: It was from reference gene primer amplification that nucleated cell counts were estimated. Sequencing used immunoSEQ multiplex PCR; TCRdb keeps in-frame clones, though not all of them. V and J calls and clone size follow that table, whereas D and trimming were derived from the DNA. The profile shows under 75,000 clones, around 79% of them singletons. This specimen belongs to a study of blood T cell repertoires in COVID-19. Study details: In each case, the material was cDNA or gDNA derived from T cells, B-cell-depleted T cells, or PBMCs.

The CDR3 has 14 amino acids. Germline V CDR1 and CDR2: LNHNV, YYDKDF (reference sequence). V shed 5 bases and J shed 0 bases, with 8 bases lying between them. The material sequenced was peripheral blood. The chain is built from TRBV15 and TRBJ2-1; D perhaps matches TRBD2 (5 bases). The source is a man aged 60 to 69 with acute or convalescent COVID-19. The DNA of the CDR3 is TGTGCCACCAGCCGACTATTCTCCTACAATGAGCAGTTCTTC. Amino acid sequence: CATSRLFSYNEQFF.